These T cell receptor beta chains were read from a single sample in a study of T cell repertoires in cytomegalovirus infection. Via MiXCR, TCRdb re-called the reads, giving one row per CDR3 protein. The sample yields some 600,000 distinct CDR3 sequences, around 24% seen once. The sample comprised CD8+ T cells from PBMCs. The receptors stem from a human donor in good health (CMV status not recorded). Some clones in this sample may be carry-over from other donors' samples. Each CDR3 is given with its conserved first and last residue. The D gene is left open where the match is weak. Where a row states a size, it is once, few, many or the class of an expanded clone; other rows omit it.

size: few
length: 16
J: TRBJ2-5
V: TRBV6-5
D: .
CDR3: CASSSWGESNQETQYF
DNA: TGTGCCAGCAGCTCATGGGGGGAAAGTAACCAAGAGACCCAGTACTTC

size: .
length: 16
J: TRBJ2-1
V: TRBV6-5
D: TRBD2
CDR3: CASSPVSGGPYNEQFF
DNA: TGTGCCAGCAGTCCCGTCAGCGGGGGGCCCTACAATGAGCAGTTCTTC

size: few
length: 13
J: TRBJ1-2
V: TRBV12-3/TRBV12-4
D: .
CDR3: CASSFRGKNGYTF
DNA: TGTGCCAGCAGTTTCCGGGGGAAAAATGGCTACACCTTC

size: .
length: 12
J: TRBJ2-2
V: TRBV6-2/TRBV6-3
D: .
CDR3: CASERHTGELFF
DNA: TGTGCCAGTGAACGACACACCGGGGAGCTGTTTTTT

size: .
length: 16
J: TRBJ2-7
V: TRBV7-6
D: TRBD1
CDR3: CTSSFPSGQGFYEQYF
DNA: TGTACCAGCAGCTTCCCTTCGGGACAGGGCTTCTACGAGCAGTACTTC

size: .
length: 12
J: TRBJ2-1
V: TRBV24-1
D: .
CDR3: CATSPNANEQFF
DNA: TGTGCCACCAGTCCTAACGCTAATGAGCAGTTCTTC

size: few
length: 16
J: TRBJ1-1
V: TRBV6-6
D: .
CDR3: CASSYSSIGTFVEAFF
DNA: TGTGCCAGCAGTTACTCGTCAATAGGGACGTTCGTTGAAGCTTTCTTT

size: .
length: 14
J: TRBJ2-1
V: TRBV20-1
D: TRBD2
CDR3: CSAAAGISYNEQFF
DNA: TGCAGTGCGGCAGCGGGGATTTCCTACAATGAGCAGTTCTTC

size: .
length: 16
J: TRBJ2-2
V: TRBV28
D: TRBD2
CDR3: CASSPKRGGGTGELFF
DNA: TGTGCCAGCAGTCCAAAGCGGGGGGGCGGGACCGGGGAGCTGTTTTTT

size: few
length: 14
J: TRBJ2-7
V: TRBV20-1
D: TRBD1
CDR3: CSARDIGGRYEQYF
DNA: TGCAGTGCTAGAGATATAGGGGGCCGCTACGAGCAGTACTTC

size: many
length: 12
J: TRBJ2-7
V: TRBV7-2
D: .
CDR3: CASRTQGNEQYF
DNA: TGTGCCAGCAGAACTCAGGGTAACGAGCAGTACTTC

size: .
length: 15
J: TRBJ1-2
V: TRBV13
D: TRBD1
CDR3: CASSAGTGGYYGYTF
DNA: TGTGCCAGCAGCGCCGGCACAGGGGGCTACTATGGCTACACCTTC

size: .
length: 15
J: TRBJ2-2
V: TRBV7-9
D: .
CDR3: CSSRTVDKNTGELFF
DNA: TGTTCCAGCAGGACGGTAGACAAGAACACCGGGGAGCTGTTTTTT

size: many
length: 14
J: TRBJ2-2
V: TRBV7-8
D: .
CDR3: CASSLGGHGGELFF
DNA: TGTGCCAGCAGCTTGGGGGGACATGGTGGGGAGCTGTTTTTT